The present T cell receptor (beta chain) was sequenced within a study of spatial heterogeneity in lung cancer. Overall study findings and caveats: Among tumor T cells, estimated coverage was about 7% for alpha chains and about 13% for beta chains. Tumor mutation count correlated with how many alpha and beta TCRs expanded intratumorally.

One entry per CDR3 protein, called by TCRdb with MiXCR from the 5' RACE reads. The repertoire holds about 19,000 distinct CDR3 sequences, 9.5% to 10% seen once, with less than 25% in the top ten. Specified time point: sample taken at primary tumor resection. Donors were around 70 untreated early-stage non-small cell lung cancer patients. Unsorted whole RNA of tumor, nontumor lung or frozen PBMC was sequenced. This clonotype was counted between two and nine times. Its antigen remains unidentified. A library prepared for alpha chains yielded this beta chain as an off-target read; its size is of little meaning. The V gene's germline CDR1 is SGHAT and CDR2 FQNNGV. V trimming: 8 bases; J trimming: 5 bases; junction bases outside the gene matches: 10. This CDR3 comprises 15 residues.

The chain links TRBV11-2 to TRBJ2-3; 10 nucleotides align to TRBD2. Sequencing was performed on lung tumor tissue, taken at surgery. This receptor was identified in a female donor with early-stage non-small cell lung cancer. This CDR3 reads CASGLAGVLGDTQYF. The CDR3 DNA reads as TGTGCCAGCGGGCTAGCGGGGGTTTTGGGAGATACGCAGTATTTT.